This T cell receptor (beta chain) was captured by sequencing in a study of T-cell memory formation after mild COVID-19. Study outcomes and limitations: Later expanders leaned CD4+, whereas day 15 to 85 contracting clones were balanced CD4/CD8.

A remark on this clonotype: Its target is unknown.

TCRdb re-called the 5' RACE reads through MiXCR, storing one row per CDR3 protein. The sample lists about 260,000 distinct CDR3 sequences; roughly 8.2% were seen once. The CDR3 has 15 amino acids. The junction had 24 bases not matched to a gene; V was cut back by 9 bases and J by 16 bases. In germline, CDR1 is SGHRS, CDR2 YFSETQ. The sample comprised PBMCs or a T cell subset sorted from them (not recorded which). The V gene is TRBV5-1, the J gene TRBJ2-1; 8 bases line up with TRBD2. This clonotype was sampled from a man between 18 and 35 years old who had mild COVID-19 (a few samples of this study predate the infection). Cell type and time point are not known. CDR3 sequence (DNA): TGCGCCAACCAAATCCAGGGACTAGAGGGGGGGTGTGTTTTCTTC. This translates into CANQIQGLEGGCVFF.